This T cell receptor beta chain originates from a study of control samples from healthy donors and cancer patients. The repertoire was sequenced with immunoSEQ multiplex PCR; TCRdb's copy has only in-frame clones and lacks some. The sample carries 150,000 to 200,000 clones, 85% to 95% recorded once. Germline V gives CDR1 MGHRA, CDR2 YSYEKL. The CDR3 consists of 14 residues. The V and J ends lost 4 bases and 0 bases respectively, with 7 bases between them. Sample: blood. This clonotype was obtained from a man aged 30 to 45 in good health. V usage is TRBV4-1 and J usage is TRBJ1-5; D gene uncertain. CDR3 coding DNA: TGCGCCAGCAGCCGGCTCCTTAGCAATCAGCCCCAGCATTTT. Translated: CASSRLLSNQPQHF.